The 10 T cell receptor beta chains given below trace back to one sample, sequenced in a study of neurological immune-mediated disorders. TCRdb called the 5' RACE reads again in MiXCR, with one record for every CDR3 protein. The sample includes roughly 88,000 distinct CDR3 sequences, around 3.5% of them seen just once. The sample was PBMCs. The receptor set was obtained from a woman aged 45-60 years with multiple sclerosis.

This clonotype was counted at least ten times. V usage is TRBV5-1 and J usage is TRBJ2-7; weak D call: TRBD2 (6 bases). The CDR3 covers 14 residues. The V and J ends lost 7 bases and 2 bases respectively, with 16 bases between them. Germline CDR1 and CDR2: SGHRS and YFSETQ. CDR3 bases: TGCGCCAGCCTGCGGGACCCAGGGCCCTACGAGCAGTACTTC. Its protein is CASLRDPGPYEQYF.

V is TRBV11-2 and J is TRBJ2-5; 8 nucleotides align to TRBD1. The germline V gene encodes CDR1 SGHAT and CDR2 FQNNGV. The CDR3 extends over 15 amino acids. V lost 4 bases and J lost 5; bases outside the gene matches: 9. The CDR3 is CASSSLTGAWETQYF. The DNA for the CDR3 is TGTGCCAGCAGCTCATTGACAGGGGCTTGGGAGACCCAGTACTTC.

This clonotype was counted at least ten times. The chain employs TRBV5-1 and TRBJ1-6; TRBD1 is a possible D gene (5 bases). This CDR3 has 14 amino acids. Trimming shortened V by 4 bases and J by 5 bases, and 10 bases separated the two germline ends. CDR1 and CDR2 (germline): SGHRS, YFSETQ. The CDR3 region is CASSREGNNSPLHF. In nucleotides, the CDR3 is TGCGCCAGCAGCCGTGAGGGGAATAATTCACCCCTCCACTTT.

There are many counts of this clonotype. V usage is TRBV20-1 and J usage is TRBJ1-1; TRBD1 might be the D (6 bases). In germline, CDR1 is DFQATT, CDR2 SNEGSKA (reference sequence). V was trimmed by 2 bases and J by 4 bases, leaving 11 bases between them. The CDR3 loop spans 13 amino acids. The CDR3: CSARRTEPTEAFF. In nucleotides, the CDR3 is TGCAGTGCTAGAAGGACAGAACCCACTGAAGCTTTCTTT.

Ten or more counts support this clonotype. The chain carries TRBV9 and TRBJ1-2, with 9 nucleotides matching TRBD1. The germline V gene encodes CDR1 SGDLS and CDR2 YYNGEE. V gave up 3 bases and J gave up 5 bases; unmatched junction bases: 11. There are 16 residues in the CDR3. CDR3 coding DNA: TGTGCCAGCAGCGCCCAGGGACAGGGCTATAGATATGGCTACACCTTC. This translates into CASSAQGQGYRYGYTF.

J is TRBJ2-7 and V is TRBV20-1; 9 bases agree with TRBD1. This CDR3 region has 14 residues. Per the germline V gene, CDR1 is DFQATT and CDR2 is SNEGSKA (reference sequence). Unmatched junction bases numbered 5, after V lost 3 bases and J lost 2 bases. CDR3 bases: TGCAGTGCTAGTGAACAGGGGGCCGCCTACGAGCAGTACTTC. Encoded protein: CSASEQGAAYEQYF.

This clonotype appeared many times. The chain couples TRBV5-1 to TRBJ1-1; 7 bases agree with TRBD1. Losses at the gene ends were 4 bases for V and 0 bases for J; bases not matched to a gene: 3. Germline values: CDR1 SGHRS, CDR2 YFSETQ. The CDR3 has 14 residues. The CDR3 DNA reads as TGCGCCAGCAGCGTGACAGGGATGAACACTGAAGCTTTCTTT. Encoded protein: CASSVTGMNTEAFF.

This clonotype was detected ten times or more. The chain links TRBV20-1 to TRBJ2-2; TRBD2 agrees at 7 bases. CDR1 is DFQATT and CDR2 is SNEGSKA in the germline V gene (reference sequence). The CDR3 extends over 14 amino acids. Unmatched junction bases numbered 6, after V lost 6 bases and J lost 2 bases. The CDR3 DNA sequence: TGCAGTGCCCGTAGCGGGTCAAACACCGGGGAGCTGTTTTTT. Its translation is CSARSGSNTGELFF.

This clonotype was counted many times. CDR3 bases: TGTGCCAGCAGCTTATCGCCCCGGGCTGAAGCTTTCTTT. It encodes CASSLSPRAEAFF. V and J are TRBV7-2 and TRBJ1-1, with unresolved D. The V and J ends lost 2 bases and 6 bases respectively, with 10 bases between them. Germline V gene sequence: CDR1 SGHTA, CDR2 FQGNSA. The CDR3 has 13 residues.

This clonotype was recorded many times. The chain links TRBV3-1 to TRBJ2-1; TRBD1 might be the D (6 bases). V lost 6 bases and J 3 bases, leaving 12 bases between the germline ends. This CDR3 spans 14 amino acids. Germline-derived CDR1 and CDR2 are LGHDT and YNNKEL (reference sequence). The DNA of the CDR3 is TGTGCCAGCAGACCAGGACAGAACTACAATGAGCAGTTCTTC. This encodes CASRPGQNYNEQFF.